This TCR beta chain comes out of a study of CD8+ T cells in alopecia areata. Study as a whole: Among treated patients, oral tofacitinib was administered at 5 to 10 mg twice daily.

CDR3 length: 19 amino acids. V lost 4 bases and J 1 base, leaving 26 bases between the germline ends. The germline gives CDR1 SQVTM, CDR2 ANQGSEA. This clone appeared once. Sequencing relied on a cDNA template that was reverse transcribed from extracted RNA. Clones were sequenced by immunoSEQ multiplex PCR, and TCRdb holds only the in-frame ones, with some missing. The sample has about 150,000 clones, about nine tenths seen once; the top ten hold less than 15%. Sequencing used CD8+ T cells sorted from blood, obtained at week 0. The receptor was isolated from a human donor with alopecia areata. V is TRBV29-1 and J is TRBJ2-1; a possible D gene is TRBD1 (8 bases). CDR3 sequence (DNA): TGCAGCGTTGGTGCCCGGACAGGGAGGGTACTTTTTTCCTACAATGAGCAGTTCTTC. This translates into CSVGARTGRVLFSYNEQFF.